This passage covers 9 T cell receptor beta chains from one sample sequenced in a study of shared clonotypes between healthy human individuals. Sequencing used immunoSEQ multiplex PCR; TCRdb keeps in-frame clones, though not all of them. In the table there are around 2,100,000 clones, roughly 94% of which are singletons. CD45RO-negative CD8 cells positively selected for CCR7 made up the naive population, which excluded terminally differentiated effector memory CD45RA+ cells. Sequenced sample: naive CD8+ T cells sorted from blood. The receptors were gathered from a man between 18 and 29 years old in good health.

The genes are TRBV7-9 and TRBJ2-1; the match to TRBD2 covers 11 bases. Trimming removed 3 bases from V and 8 bases from J; junction bases left unmatched: 12. The CDR3 consists of 17 residues. The germline V gene has CDR1 SEHNR and CDR2 FQNEAQ (reference sequence). CDR3 DNA sequence: TGTGCCAGCAGCTTGTTCTTAGCGGGGGGGCCAATGGATGAGCAGTTCTTC. Its protein product is CASSLFLAGGPMDEQFF.

This chain connects TRBV27 to TRBJ1-1; the D gene is possibly TRBD1 (5 bases). Germline V lookup: CDR1 MNHEY, CDR2 SMNVEV (reference sequence). CDR3 size: 15 residues. The V end was cut by 4 bases, the J end by 7 bases, with 19 bases between. The CDR3 reads CASSSLTDSSNEAFF. CDR3 coding DNA: TGTGCCAGCAGTTCCCTCACAGACAGCTCGAATGAAGCTTTCTTT.

The V and J genes are TRBV4-3 and TRBJ1-5, with a possible D match to TRBD1 (5 bases). Per germline, CDR1 LGHNA and CDR2 YSLEER. This CDR3 has 15 residues. Trimming left V 0 bases short and J 6 bases short, with 12 bases between. CDR3 protein: CASSQDSSRVQPQHF. CDR3 bases: TGCGCCAGCAGCCAAGATAGTTCCAGGGTTCAGCCCCAGCATTTT.

The V and J genes are TRBV28 and TRBJ2-7; no definite D call. The CDR3 is made up of 14 amino acids. Per the germline V gene, CDR1 is MDHEN and CDR2 is SYDVKM. V was trimmed by 3 bases and J by 3 bases, leaving 12 bases between them. CDR3 amino acids: CASSFGSNFYEQYF. The CDR3 bases are TGTGCCAGCAGTTTCGGGTCAAACTTCTACGAGCAGTACTTC.

The chain links TRBV28 to TRBJ1-2, with TRBD1 identical over 9 bases. The CDR3 consists of 17 residues. The germline CDR1 and CDR2 sequences are MDHEN and SYDVKM. V was pared by 0 bases and J by 0 bases, with 5 bases of the junction left unmatched. The DNA for the CDR3 is TGTGCCAGCAGTTTATGGGGGGGACAGGGAGCTAACTATGGCTACACCTTC. Protein product: CASSLWGGQGANYGYTF.

Of note for this clone: The same CDR3 also results from other DNA sequences found in this sample. V is TRBV5-6 and J is TRBJ2-1, with D perhaps TRBD2 (6 bases). The CDR3 contains 12 residues. The germline V gene encodes CDR1 SGHDT and CDR2 YYEEEE. V was cut by 0 bases and J by 8 bases, with 6 bases left in between. CDR3 loop: CASSLGGDEQFF. DNA for the CDR3: TGTGCCAGCAGCTTGGGCGGGGATGAGCAGTTCTTC.

V is TRBV7-9 and J is TRBJ2-2, with 7 bases matching TRBD1. V was pared by 7 bases and J by 5 bases, with 13 bases of the junction left unmatched. CDR1 and CDR2 (germline): SEHNR, FQNEAQ (reference sequence). The CDR3 length is 16 residues. CDR3 coding DNA: TGTGCCAGCACCCCCCTGGGGACAGAGGGAACCGGGGAGCTGTTTTTT. Translated: CASTPLGTEGTGELFF.

V and J are TRBV10-1 and TRBJ1-5; D remains unclear. CDR1 and CDR2 (germline): WNHNN, SYGVQD (reference sequence). The CDR3 contains 13 residues. Trimming pared 2 bases from V and 4 bases from J, leaving 6 bases between. CDR3 coding DNA: TGCGCCAGCAGTGAGACACAAAATCAGCCCCAGCATTTT. This gives the protein CASSETQNQPQHF.

This clone has just a few counts. This chain uses TRBV7-6 with TRBJ1-2; 9 bases line up with TRBD1. Germline CDR1 SGHVS, CDR2 FNYEAQ. This CDR3 region has 14 residues. V dropped 5 bases and J dropped 3; count of bases not matched to a gene: 4. The CDR3 DNA follows: TGTGCCAGCAGCCCGACAGGGGGACACTATGGCTACACCTTC. It specifies CASSPTGGHYGYTF. Filled out from reference TRBV7-6 and TRBJ1-2, the complete variable domain reads GAGVSQSPRYKVTKRGQDVALRCDPISGHVSLYWYRQALGQGPEFLTYFNYEAQQDKSGLPNDRFSAERPEGSISTLTIQRTEQRDSAMYRCASSPTGGHYGYTFGSGTRLTVV.